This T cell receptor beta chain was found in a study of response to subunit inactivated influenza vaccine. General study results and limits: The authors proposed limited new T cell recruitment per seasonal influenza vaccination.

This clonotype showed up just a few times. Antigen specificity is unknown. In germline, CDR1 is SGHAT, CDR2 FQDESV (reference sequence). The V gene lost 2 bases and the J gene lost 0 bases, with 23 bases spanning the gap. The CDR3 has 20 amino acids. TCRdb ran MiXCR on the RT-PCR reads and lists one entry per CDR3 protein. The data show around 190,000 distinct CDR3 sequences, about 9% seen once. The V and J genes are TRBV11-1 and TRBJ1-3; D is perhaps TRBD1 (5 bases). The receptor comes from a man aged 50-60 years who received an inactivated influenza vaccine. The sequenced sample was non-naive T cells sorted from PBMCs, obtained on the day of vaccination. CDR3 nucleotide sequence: TGTGCCAGCAGCTTAACGTATTATAGTGGGACTTCGAGCTCTGGAAACACCATATATTTT. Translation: CASSLTYYSGTSSSGNTIYF.